This T cell receptor (beta chain) was captured in a study of tumor-infiltrating lymphocytes in primary liver carcinoma. Looking at the study overall: Patients, male and female, were 30 to 69 years old.

The CDR3 runs to 13 residues. Germline V lookup: CDR1 SGHRS, CDR2 YFSETQ. TCR beta cDNA was reverse-transcribed from 500 ng of total RNA. The reaction used a constant-region primer and ProtoScript II reverse transcriptase. What produced the TCR beta libraries was three nested multiplex PCR rounds using slightly modified ARM-PCR. The first two PCR rounds, roughly 9 cycles each, used TRBV1-TRBV30 forward primers and a C-beta reverse primer. TCRdb re-derived calls from the multiplex PCR reads in MiXCR, one entry per CDR3 protein. In the table there are over 95,000 distinct CDR3 sequences, roughly 69% of which are singletons. Co-extracted RNA and DNA came from about 19-30 mg of unsorted bulk tissue. A word on this clonotype: One end of the junction varies from germline; a read error may be responsible.

The receptor comes from a woman in her fifties or sixties with primary liver carcinoma and hepatitis B virus infection. The rearrangement uses TRBV5-1 and TRBJ2-7; D is unresolved. The specimen sequenced was liver tumor tissue from sampling region 5. The subset is: tumor region T5, tumor centre. The CDR3 here is CAISLERFSGQYF. CDR3 DNA: TGCGCCATCAGCTTGGAAAGATTCTCGGGGCAGTACTTC.